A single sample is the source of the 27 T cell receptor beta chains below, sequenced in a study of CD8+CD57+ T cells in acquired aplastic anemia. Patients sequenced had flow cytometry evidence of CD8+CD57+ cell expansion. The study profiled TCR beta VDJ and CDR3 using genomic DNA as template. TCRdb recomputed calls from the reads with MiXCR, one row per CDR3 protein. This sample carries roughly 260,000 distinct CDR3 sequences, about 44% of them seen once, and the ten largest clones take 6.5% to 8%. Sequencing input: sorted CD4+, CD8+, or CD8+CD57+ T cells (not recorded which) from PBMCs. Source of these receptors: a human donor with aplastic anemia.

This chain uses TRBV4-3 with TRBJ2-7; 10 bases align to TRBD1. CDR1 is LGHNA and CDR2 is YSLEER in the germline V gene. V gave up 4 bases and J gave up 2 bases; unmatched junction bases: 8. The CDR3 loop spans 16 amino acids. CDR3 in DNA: TGCGCCAGCAGCCCCTCCCCGGGACAGGGGCCCTACGAGCAGTACTTC. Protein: CASSPSPGQGPYEQYF.

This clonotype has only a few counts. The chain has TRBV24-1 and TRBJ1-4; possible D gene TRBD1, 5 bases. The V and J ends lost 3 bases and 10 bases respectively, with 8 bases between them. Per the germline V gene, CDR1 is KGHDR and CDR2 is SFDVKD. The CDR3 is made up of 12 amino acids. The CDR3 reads CATSDGDGKLFF. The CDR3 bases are TGTGCCACCAGTGATGGGGACGGAAAACTGTTTTTT.

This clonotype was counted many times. The CDR3 protein is CASSAGRGTDSPLHF. As DNA, the CDR3 is TGTGCCAGCAGTGCCGGCAGGGGGACGGATTCACCCCTCCACTTT. J is TRBJ1-6 and V is TRBV6-6; 7 positions agree with TRBD1. Losses at the gene ends were 5 bases for V and 8 bases for J; bases not matched to a gene: 9. The germline V gene encodes CDR1 MNHNY and CDR2 SVGAGI (reference sequence). The CDR3 is 15 amino acids.

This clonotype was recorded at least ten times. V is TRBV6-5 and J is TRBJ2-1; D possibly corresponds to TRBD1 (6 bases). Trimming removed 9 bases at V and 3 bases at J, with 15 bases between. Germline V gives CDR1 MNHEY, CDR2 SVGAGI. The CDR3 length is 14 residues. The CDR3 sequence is CASTGTSYYNEQFF. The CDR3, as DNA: TGTGCCAGTACCGGGACATCGTACTACAATGAGCAGTTCTTC.

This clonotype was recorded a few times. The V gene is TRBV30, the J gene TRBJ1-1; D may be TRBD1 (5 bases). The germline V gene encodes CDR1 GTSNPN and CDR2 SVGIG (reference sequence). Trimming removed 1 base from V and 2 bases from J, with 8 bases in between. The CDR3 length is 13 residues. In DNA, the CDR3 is TGTGCCTGGAGTGGGGGCACTAACACTGAAGCTTTCTTT. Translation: CAWSGGTNTEAFF.

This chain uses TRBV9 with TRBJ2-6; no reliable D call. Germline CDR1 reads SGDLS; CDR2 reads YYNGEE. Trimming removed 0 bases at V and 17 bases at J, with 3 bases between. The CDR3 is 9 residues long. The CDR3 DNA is TGTGCCAGCAGCGTAGGGTTGACTTTC. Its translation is CASSVGLTF.

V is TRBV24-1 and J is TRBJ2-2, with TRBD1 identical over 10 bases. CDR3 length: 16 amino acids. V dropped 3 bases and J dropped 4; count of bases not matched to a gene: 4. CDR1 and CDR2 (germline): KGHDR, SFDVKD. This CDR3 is CATSDTGTGVTGELFF. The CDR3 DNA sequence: TGTGCCACCAGTGATACGGGGACAGGGGTCACCGGGGAGCTGTTTTTT.

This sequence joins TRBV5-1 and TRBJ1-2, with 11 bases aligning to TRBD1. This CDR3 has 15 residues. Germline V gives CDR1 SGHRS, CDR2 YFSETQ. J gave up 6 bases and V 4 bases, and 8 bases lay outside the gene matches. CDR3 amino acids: CASSATLDRGHGYTF. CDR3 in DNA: TGCGCCAGCAGCGCTACCTTGGACAGGGGGCATGGCTACACCTTC.

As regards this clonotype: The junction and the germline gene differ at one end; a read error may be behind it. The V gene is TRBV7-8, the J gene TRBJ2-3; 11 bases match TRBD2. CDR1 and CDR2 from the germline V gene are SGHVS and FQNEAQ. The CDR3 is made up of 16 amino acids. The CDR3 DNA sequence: TGTGCCAGCAGCTTAGTGACTAGCGGGATCACAGATACGCAGTACTTT. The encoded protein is CASSLVTSGITDTQYF.

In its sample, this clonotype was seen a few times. CDR3 sequence: CASSVEGETQYF. The CDR3 bases are TGTGCCAGCAGCGTTGAAGGGGAGACCCAGTACTTC. The gene calls are TRBV9 and TRBJ2-5, with D unresolved. CDR3 size: 12 residues. V lost 2 bases to trimming and J lost 5 bases, with 7 bases between them. Germline CDR1 reads SGDLS; CDR2 reads YYNGEE.

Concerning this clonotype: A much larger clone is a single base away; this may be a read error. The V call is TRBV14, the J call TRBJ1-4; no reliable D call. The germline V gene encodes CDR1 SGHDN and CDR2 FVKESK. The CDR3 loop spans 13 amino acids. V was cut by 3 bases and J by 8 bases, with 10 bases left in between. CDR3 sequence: CASSQGEGEKLFF. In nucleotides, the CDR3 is TGTGCCAGCAGCCAGGGAGAAGGGGAAAAACTGTTTTTT.

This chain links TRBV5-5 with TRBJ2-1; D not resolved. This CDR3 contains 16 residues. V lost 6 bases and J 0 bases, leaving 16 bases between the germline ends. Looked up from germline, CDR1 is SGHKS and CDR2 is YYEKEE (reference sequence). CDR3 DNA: TGTGCCAGCACCCCCGGTAGGCAGAGCTCCTACAATGAGCAGTTCTTC. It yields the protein CASTPGRQSSYNEQFF.

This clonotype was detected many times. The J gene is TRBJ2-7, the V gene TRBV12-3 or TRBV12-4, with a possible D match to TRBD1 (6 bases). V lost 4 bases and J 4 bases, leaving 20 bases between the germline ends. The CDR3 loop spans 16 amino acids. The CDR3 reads CASSSTSGDIVYEQYF. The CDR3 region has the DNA TGTGCCAGCAGTTCAACATCCGGGGACATCGTATACGAGCAGTACTTC.

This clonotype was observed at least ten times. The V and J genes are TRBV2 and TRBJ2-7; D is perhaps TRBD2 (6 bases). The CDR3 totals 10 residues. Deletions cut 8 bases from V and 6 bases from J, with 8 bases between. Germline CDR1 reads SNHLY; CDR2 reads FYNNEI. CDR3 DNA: TGTGCCAGCCGCGGGACCGAGCAGTACTTC. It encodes CASRGTEQYF.

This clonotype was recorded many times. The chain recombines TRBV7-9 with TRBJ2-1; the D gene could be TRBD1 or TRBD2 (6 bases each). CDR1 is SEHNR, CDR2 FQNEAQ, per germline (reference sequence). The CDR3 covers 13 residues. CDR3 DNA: TGTGCTGAGCGAGGGGGGCTTAGAAATGAGCAGTTCTTC. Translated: CAERGGLRNEQFF.

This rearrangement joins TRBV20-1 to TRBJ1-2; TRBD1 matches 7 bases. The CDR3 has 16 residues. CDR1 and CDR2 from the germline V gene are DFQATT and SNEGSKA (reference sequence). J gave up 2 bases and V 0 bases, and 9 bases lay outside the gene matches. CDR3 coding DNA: TGCAGTGCTAGAGATGCAGGGACAGCCGTCAACTATGGCTACACCTTC. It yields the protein CSARDAGTAVNYGYTF.

The chain's CDR3 is CASSVIGGVQYV. For the CDR3, the DNA is TGTGCCAGCAGTGTGATAGGGGGAGTGCAGTACGTC. This chain uses TRBV2 with TRBJ2-7, with D possibly being TRBD1 (6 bases). Germline V CDR1 and CDR2: SNHLY, FYNNEI. The V and J ends lost 4 bases and 9 bases respectively, with 13 bases between them. The CDR3 extends over 12 amino acids.

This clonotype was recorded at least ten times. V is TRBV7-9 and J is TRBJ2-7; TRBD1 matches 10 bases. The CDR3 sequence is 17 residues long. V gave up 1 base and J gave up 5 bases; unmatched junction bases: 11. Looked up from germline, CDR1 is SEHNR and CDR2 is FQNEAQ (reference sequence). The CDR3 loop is CASSLDFRDRGLNEQYF. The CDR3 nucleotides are TGTGCCAGCAGCTTAGATTTTCGGGACAGGGGATTGAACGAGCAGTACTTC. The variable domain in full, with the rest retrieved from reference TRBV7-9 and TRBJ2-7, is DTGVSQNPRHKITKRGQNVTFRCDPISEHNRLYWYRQTLGQGPEFLTYFQNEAQLEKSRLLSDRFSAERPKGSFSTLEIQRTEQGDSAMYLCASSLDFRDRGLNEQYFGPGTRLTVT.

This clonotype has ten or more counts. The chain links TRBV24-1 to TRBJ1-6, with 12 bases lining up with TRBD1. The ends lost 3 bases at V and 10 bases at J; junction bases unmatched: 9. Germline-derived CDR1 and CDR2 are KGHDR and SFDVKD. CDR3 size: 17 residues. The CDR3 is CATSDRDRGRGRSPLHF. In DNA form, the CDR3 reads TGTGCCACCAGTGATAGGGACAGGGGGCGAGGGAGGTCACCCCTCCACTTT.

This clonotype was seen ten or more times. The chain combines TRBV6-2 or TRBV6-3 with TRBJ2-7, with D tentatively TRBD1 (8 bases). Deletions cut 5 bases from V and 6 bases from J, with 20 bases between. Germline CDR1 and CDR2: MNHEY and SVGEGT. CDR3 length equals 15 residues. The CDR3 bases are TGTGCCAGCAGTCCGGTGGAACAGGGGGGGTGCGAGCAGTACTTC. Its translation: CASSPVEQGGCEQYF.

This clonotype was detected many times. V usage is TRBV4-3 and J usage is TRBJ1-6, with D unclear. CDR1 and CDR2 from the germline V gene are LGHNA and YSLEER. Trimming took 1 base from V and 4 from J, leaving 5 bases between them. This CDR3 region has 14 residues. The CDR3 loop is CASSQGTYNSPLHF. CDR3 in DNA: TGCGCCAGCAGCCAAGGGACTTATAATTCACCCCTCCACTTT.

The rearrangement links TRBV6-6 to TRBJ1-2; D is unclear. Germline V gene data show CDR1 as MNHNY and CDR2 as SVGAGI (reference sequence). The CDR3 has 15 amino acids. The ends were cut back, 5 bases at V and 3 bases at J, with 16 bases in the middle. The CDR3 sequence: CASSPPSTTHYGYTF. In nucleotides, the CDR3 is TGTGCCAGCAGTCCCCCGTCGACTACCCACTATGGCTACACCTTC.

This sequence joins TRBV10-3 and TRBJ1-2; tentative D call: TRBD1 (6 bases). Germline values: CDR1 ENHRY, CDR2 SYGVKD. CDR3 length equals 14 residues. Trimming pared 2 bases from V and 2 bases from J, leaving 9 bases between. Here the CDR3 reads CAISEPDSNYGYTF. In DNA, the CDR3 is TGTGCCATCAGTGAGCCGGACAGCAACTATGGCTACACCTTC.

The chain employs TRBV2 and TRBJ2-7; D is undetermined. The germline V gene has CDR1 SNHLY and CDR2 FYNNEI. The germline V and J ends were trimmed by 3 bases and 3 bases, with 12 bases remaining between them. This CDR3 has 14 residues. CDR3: CASSDSKRYYEQYF. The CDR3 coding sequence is TGTGCCAGCAGTGATAGTAAGCGCTACTACGAGCAGTACTTC.

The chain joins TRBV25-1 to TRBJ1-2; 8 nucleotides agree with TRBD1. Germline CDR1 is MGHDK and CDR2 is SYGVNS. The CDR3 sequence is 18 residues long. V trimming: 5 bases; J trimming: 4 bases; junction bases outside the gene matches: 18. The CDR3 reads CASSLSRGTGPTGYGYTF. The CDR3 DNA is TGTGCCAGCAGTTTAAGCCGCGGGACAGGCCCTACCGGCTATGGCTACACCTTC.

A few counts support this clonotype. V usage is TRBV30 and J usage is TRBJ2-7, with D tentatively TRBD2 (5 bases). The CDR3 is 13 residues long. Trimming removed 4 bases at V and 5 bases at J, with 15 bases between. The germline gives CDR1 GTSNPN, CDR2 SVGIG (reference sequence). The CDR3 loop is CAWTTGSSNEQYF. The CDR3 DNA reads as TGTGCCTGGACCACGGGGAGTTCAAACGAGCAGTACTTC.

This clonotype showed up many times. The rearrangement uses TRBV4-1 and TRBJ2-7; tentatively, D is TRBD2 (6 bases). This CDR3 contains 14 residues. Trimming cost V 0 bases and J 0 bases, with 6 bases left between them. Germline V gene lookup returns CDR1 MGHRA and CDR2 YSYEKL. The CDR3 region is CASSQDSGSYEQYF. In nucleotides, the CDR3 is TGCGCCAGCAGCCAAGATAGCGGCTCCTACGAGCAGTACTTC.